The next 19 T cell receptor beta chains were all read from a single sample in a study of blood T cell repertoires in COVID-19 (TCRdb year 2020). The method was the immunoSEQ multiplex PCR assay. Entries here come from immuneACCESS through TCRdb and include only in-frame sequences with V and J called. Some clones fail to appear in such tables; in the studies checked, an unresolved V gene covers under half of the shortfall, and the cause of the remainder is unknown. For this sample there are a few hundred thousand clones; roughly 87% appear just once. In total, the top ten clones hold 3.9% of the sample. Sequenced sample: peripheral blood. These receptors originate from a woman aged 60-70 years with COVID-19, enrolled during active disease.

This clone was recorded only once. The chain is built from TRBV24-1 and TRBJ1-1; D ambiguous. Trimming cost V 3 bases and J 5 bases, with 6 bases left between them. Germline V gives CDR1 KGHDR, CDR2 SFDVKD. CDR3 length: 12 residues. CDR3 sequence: CATSDGGTEAFF. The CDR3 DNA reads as TGTGCCACCAGTGATGGAGGAACTGAAGCTTTCTTT.

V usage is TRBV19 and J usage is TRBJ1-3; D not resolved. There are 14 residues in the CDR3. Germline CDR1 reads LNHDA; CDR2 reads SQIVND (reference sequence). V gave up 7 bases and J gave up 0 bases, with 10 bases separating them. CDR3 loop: CASKAAGSGNTIYF. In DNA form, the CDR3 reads TGTGCCAGTAAGGCCGCGGGCTCTGGAAACACCATATATTTT.

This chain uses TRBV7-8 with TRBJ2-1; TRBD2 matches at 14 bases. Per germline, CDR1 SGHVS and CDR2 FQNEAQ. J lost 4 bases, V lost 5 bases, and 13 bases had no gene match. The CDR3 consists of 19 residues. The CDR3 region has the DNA TGTGCCAGCAGCCCAAGGACTAGCGGGGGGACGCCGGCGTACAATGAGCAGTTCTTC. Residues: CASSPRTSGGTPAYNEQFF.

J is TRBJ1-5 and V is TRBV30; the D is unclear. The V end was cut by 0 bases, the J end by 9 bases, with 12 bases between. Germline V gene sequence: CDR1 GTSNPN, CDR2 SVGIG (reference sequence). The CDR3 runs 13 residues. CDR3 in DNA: TGTGCCTGGAGTGTATCAGAGGAGTTGCCCCAGCATTTT. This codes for CAWSVSEELPQHF.

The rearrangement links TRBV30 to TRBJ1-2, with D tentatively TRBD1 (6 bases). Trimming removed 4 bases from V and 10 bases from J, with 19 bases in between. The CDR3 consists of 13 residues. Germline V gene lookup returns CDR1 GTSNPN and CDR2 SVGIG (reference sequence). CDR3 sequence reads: CAWNDPGQSDYTF. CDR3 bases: TGTGCCTGGAATGATCCGGGACAATCGGACTACACCTTC.

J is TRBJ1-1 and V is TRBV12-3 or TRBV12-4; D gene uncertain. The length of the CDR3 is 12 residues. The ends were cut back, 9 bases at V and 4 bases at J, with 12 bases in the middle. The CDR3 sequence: CASMSLSTEAFF. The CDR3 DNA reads TGTGCCAGTATGAGTTTATCCACTGAAGCTTTCTTT.

CDR3 region: CASTISPAYEQYF. The CDR3 DNA follows: TGTGCCAGCACTATTAGCCCTGCCTACGAGCAGTACTTC. The chain has TRBV12-3 or TRBV12-4 and TRBJ2-7, with D unresolved. The CDR3 runs to 13 residues. V shed 7 bases and J shed 2 bases, with 12 bases lying between them.

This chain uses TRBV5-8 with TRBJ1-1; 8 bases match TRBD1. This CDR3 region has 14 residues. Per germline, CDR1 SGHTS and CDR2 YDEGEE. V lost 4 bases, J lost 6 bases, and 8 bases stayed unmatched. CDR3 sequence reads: CASSPDRASSEAFF. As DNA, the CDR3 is TGTGCCAGCAGCCCGGACAGGGCGTCTTCTGAAGCTTTCTTT.

Written as DNA, the CDR3 is TGTGCCAGCAGCTTGGCGGGGAGGGGAACTAATGAAAAACTGTTTTTT. Encoded protein: CASSLAGRGTNEKLFF. V is TRBV5-6 and J is TRBJ1-4; D is possibly TRBD1 (5 bases). Germline lookup yields CDR1 SGHDT and CDR2 YYEEEE. The V end was cut by 0 bases, the J end by 1 base, with 10 bases between. The CDR3 runs 16 residues.

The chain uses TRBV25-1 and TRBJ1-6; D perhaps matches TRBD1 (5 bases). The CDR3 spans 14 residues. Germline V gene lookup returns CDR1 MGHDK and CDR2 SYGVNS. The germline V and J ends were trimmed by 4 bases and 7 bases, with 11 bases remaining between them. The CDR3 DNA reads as TGTGCCAGCAGTGTGCAGGGCAAAAATTCACCCCTCCACTTT. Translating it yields CASSVQGKNSPLHF.

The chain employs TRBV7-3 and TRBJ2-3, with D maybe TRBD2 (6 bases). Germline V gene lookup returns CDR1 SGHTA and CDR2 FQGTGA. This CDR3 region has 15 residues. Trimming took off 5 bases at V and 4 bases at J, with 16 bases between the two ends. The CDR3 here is CASSPLGGRADTQYF. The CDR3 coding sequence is TGTGCCAGCAGCCCGCTGGGGGGTCGTGCAGATACGCAGTATTTT. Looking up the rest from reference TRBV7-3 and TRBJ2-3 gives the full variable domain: GAGVSQTPSNKVTEKGKYVELRCDPISGHTALYWYRQSLGQGPEFLIYFQGTGAADDSGLPNDRFFAVRPEGSVSTLKIQRTERGDSAVYLCASSPLGGRADTQYFGPGTRLTVL.

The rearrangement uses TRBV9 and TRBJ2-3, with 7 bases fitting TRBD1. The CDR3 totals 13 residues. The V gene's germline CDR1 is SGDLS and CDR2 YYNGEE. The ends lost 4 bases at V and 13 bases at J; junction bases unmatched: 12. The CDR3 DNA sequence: TGTGCCAGCAGCATCAGCCGGGACAGCTGGAAGTATTTT. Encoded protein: CASSISRDSWKYF.

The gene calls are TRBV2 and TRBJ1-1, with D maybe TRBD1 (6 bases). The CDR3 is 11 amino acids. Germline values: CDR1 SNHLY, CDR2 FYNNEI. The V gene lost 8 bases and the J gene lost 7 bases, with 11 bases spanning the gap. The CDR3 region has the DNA TGTGCCAGCGGCGAGGGGGATGAAGCTTTCTTT. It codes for CASGEGDEAFF.

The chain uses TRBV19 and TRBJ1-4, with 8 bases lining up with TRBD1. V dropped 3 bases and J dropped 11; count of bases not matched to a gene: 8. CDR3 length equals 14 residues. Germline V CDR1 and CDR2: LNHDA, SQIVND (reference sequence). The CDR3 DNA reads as TGTGCCAGTAGTATGGTAACAGGGGGATCCAAACTGTTTTTT. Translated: CASSMVTGGSKLFF.

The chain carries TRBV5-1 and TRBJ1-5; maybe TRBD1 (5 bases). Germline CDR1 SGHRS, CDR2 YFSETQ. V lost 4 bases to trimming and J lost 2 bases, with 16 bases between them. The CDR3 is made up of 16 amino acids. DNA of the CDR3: TGCGCCAGCAGCCCGGGGGACGCCGCCGGCAATCAGCCCCAGCATTTT. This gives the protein CASSPGDAAGNQPQHF.

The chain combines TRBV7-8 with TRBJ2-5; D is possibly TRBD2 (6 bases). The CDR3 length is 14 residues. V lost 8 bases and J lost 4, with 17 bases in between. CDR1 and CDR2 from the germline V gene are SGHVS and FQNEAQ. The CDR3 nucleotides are TGTGCCAGCTCTGCCGGGCTAGCGAGAGAGACCCAGTACTTC. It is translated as CASSAGLARETQYF.

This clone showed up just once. The CDR3 DNA follows: TGTGCCTGGAGCGTAAAGACTGCCTCTGGGGCCAACGTCCTGACTTTC. Translating it yields CAWSVKTASGANVLTF. The chain couples TRBV30 to TRBJ2-6; D not resolved. The germline CDR1 and CDR2 sequences are GTSNPN and SVGIG (reference sequence). The CDR3 totals 16 residues. Trimming pared 3 bases from V and 0 bases from J, leaving 12 bases between. The full variable domain, its missing parts supplied by reference TRBV30 and TRBJ2-6, is SQTIHQWPATLVQPVGSPLSLECTVEGTSNPNLYWYRQAAGRGLQLLFYSVGIGQISSEVPQNLSASRPQDRQFILSSKKLLLSDSGFYLCAWSVKTASGANVLTFGAGSRLTVL.

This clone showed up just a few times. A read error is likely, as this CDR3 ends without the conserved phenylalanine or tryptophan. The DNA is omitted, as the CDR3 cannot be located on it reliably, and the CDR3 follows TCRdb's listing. The CDR3 loop reads CASSKGRTGEVWVRL. The rearrangement links TRBV21-1 to TRBJ1-1; the table's TRBD1 call for D was not verified on the DNA. TRBV21-1 is labeled a pseudogene. The CDR3 spans 15 amino acids, including both terminal residues.

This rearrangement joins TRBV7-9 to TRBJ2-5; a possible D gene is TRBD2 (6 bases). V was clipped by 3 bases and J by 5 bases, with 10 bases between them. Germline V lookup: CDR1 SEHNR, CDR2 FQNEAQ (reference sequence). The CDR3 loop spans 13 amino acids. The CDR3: CASSLEGVETQYF. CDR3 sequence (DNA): TGTGCCAGCAGCTTGGAGGGTGTGGAGACCCAGTACTTC.